These T cell receptor beta chains were read from a single sample in a study of T cell repertoires in cytomegalovirus infection. TCRdb re-called the reads with MiXCR, one entry per CDR3 protein. This sample carries 300,000 or so distinct CDR3 sequences, roughly 24% of them seen once, and the ten largest clones take roughly 13%. Sequenced input: PBMCs. The receptors were sampled from a human donor in good health (CMV status not recorded). Some clones in this sample may be carry-over from other donors' samples. CDR3s include the opening cysteine and the closing phenylalanine or tryptophan. Each record gives: J gene, V gene, clone size, D gene, CDR3 protein, CDR3 DNA. The D gene is left open where the match is weak. Clone size is given for some rows only: seen once, a few or many times, or a class if the clone is expanded.

j_call: TRBJ2-5; v_call: TRBV28; clone_size: .; d_call: .; cdr3_aa: CASSSNRNQYF; cdr3_nt: TGTGCCAGCAGTTCGAATAGAAACCAGTACTTC
j_call: TRBJ2-5; v_call: TRBV28; clone_size: few; d_call: TRBD2; cdr3_aa: CASSLGTSGGSWETQTF; cdr3_nt: TGTGCCAGCAGTCTTGGGACTAGCGGGGGGTCTTGGGAGACCCAGACATTC
j_call: TRBJ2-1; v_call: TRBV7-2; clone_size: few; d_call: .; cdr3_aa: CASLGTYRDGQFF; cdr3_nt: TGTGCCAGCCTCGGGACTTACAGGGACGGGCAGTTCTTC
j_call: TRBJ2-6; v_call: TRBV28; clone_size: many; d_call: .; cdr3_aa: CASSYLSGANVLTF; cdr3_nt: TGTGCCAGCAGTTATCTCTCTGGGGCCAACGTCCTGACTTTC
j_call: TRBJ2-3; v_call: TRBV15; clone_size: few; d_call: TRBD2; cdr3_aa: CATSRDVAGGSASTDTQYF; cdr3_nt: TGTGCCACCAGCAGAGATGTAGCGGGGGGGAGCGCTAGCACAGATACGCAGTATTTT
j_call: TRBJ2-1; v_call: TRBV7-9; clone_size: .; d_call: .; cdr3_aa: CASSLLRNNEQFF; cdr3_nt: TGTGCCAGCAGCTTGCTTCGGAACAATGAGCAGTTCTTC
j_call: TRBJ1-6; v_call: TRBV28; clone_size: few; d_call: .; cdr3_aa: CASRPRVENSPLHF; cdr3_nt: TGTGCCAGCAGACCCCGGGTTGAGAATTCACCCCTCCACTTT
j_call: TRBJ1-5; v_call: TRBV6-2/TRBV6-3; clone_size: .; d_call: TRBD1; cdr3_aa: CASSLTDRVRQPQHF; cdr3_nt: TGTGCCAGCAGCCTAACGGACAGGGTCAGGCAGCCCCAGCATTTT
j_call: TRBJ1-6; v_call: TRBV7-2; clone_size: .; d_call: .; cdr3_aa: CASSREAGRNSPLHF; cdr3_nt: TGTGCCAGCAGCCGTGAGGCAGGGAGAAATTCACCCCTCCACTTT
j_call: TRBJ2-1; v_call: TRBV12-3/TRBV12-4; clone_size: many; d_call: TRBD2; cdr3_aa: CATGTSFYNEQFF; cdr3_nt: TGTGCCACCGGGACTAGCTTCTACAATGAGCAGTTCTTC
j_call: TRBJ2-7; v_call: TRBV7-2; clone_size: .; d_call: .; cdr3_aa: CASSLAGGISYEQYF; cdr3_nt: TGTGCCAGCAGCTTAGCAGGAGGGATCTCCTACGAGCAGTACTTC
j_call: TRBJ2-5; v_call: TRBV20-1; clone_size: many; d_call: .; cdr3_aa: CSAPSGESETQYF; cdr3_nt: TGCAGTGCTCCTTCAGGGGAGTCGGAGACCCAGTACTTC
j_call: TRBJ1-1; v_call: TRBV28; clone_size: many; d_call: .; cdr3_aa: CASSTGFTEAFF; cdr3_nt: TGTGCCAGCAGCACAGGGTTCACTGAAGCTTTCTTT
j_call: TRBJ2-3; v_call: TRBV11-2; clone_size: many; d_call: TRBD2; cdr3_aa: CASSSPTGGLTDTQYF; cdr3_nt: TGTGCCAGCAGCTCCCCGACGGGGGGGCTTACAGATACGCAGTATTTT
j_call: TRBJ2-5; v_call: TRBV5-1; clone_size: .; d_call: TRBD2; cdr3_aa: CASSVGLAGVGEETQYF; cdr3_nt: TGCGCCAGCAGCGTGGGACTAGCGGGAGTCGGGGAGGAGACCCAGTACTTC
j_call: TRBJ2-3; v_call: TRBV7-2; clone_size: many; d_call: .; cdr3_aa: CASSFGGRTDTQYF; cdr3_nt: TGTGCCAGCAGCTTCGGGGGGCGCACAGATACGCAGTATTTT
j_call: TRBJ2-1; v_call: TRBV11-2; clone_size: few; d_call: TRBD2; cdr3_aa: CASSLGGRPNNEQFF; cdr3_nt: TGTGCCAGCAGCTTGGGGGGGAGGCCAAACAATGAGCAGTTCTTC
j_call: TRBJ1-5; v_call: TRBV28; clone_size: .; d_call: .; cdr3_aa: CASRKGGVSNQPQHF; cdr3_nt: TGTGCCAGCAGGAAAGGGGGGGTTAGCAATCAGCCCCAGCATTTT
j_call: TRBJ1-6; v_call: TRBV5-1; clone_size: few; d_call: .; cdr3_aa: CASSLDFGSPLHF; cdr3_nt: TGCGCCAGCAGCTTGGATTTCGGATCACCCCTCCACTTT
j_call: TRBJ2-1; v_call: TRBV24-1; clone_size: .; d_call: TRBD2; cdr3_aa: CATSDFERGGGQFF; cdr3_nt: TGTGCCACCAGTGATTTTGAGCGGGGGGGGGGGCAGTTCTTC
j_call: TRBJ2-3; v_call: TRBV7-2; clone_size: many; d_call: .; cdr3_aa: CASSLNSGLSTDTQYF; cdr3_nt: TGTGCCAGCAGCTTAAACTCTGGCCTCAGCACAGATACGCAGTATTTT